The next 18 T cell receptor beta chains were all read from a single sample in a study of cytomegalovirus exposure and HLA in healthy donors (dated by TCRdb to about 2017). Receptor amplification or capture employed the immunoSEQ multiplex PCR assay. The multiplex PCR relied on a mix of 60 forward primers for TCR Vbeta segments and 13 reverse primers for TCR Jbeta segments. TCRdb provides this immuneACCESS table in a form limited to in-frame rearrangements. Some clones are lacking; in checked studies, under half of them reflect an unresolved V gene, and why the rest are absent is not known. The sample has around 110,000 clones on record, 66% of them singletons. The ten largest clones add up to roughly 1.4% of the sample. The material sequenced was PBMCs. These receptors all come from a man younger than 35 in good health and CMV-seronegative.

V and J are TRBV27 and TRBJ2-1, with D unresolved. This CDR3 is 12 amino acids long. Trimming shortened V by 3 bases and J by 7 bases, and 7 bases separated the two germline ends. Germline V CDR1 and CDR2: MNHEY, SMNVEV (reference sequence). The CDR3 nucleotides read TGTGCCAGCAGTTTCGGCGGAAATGAGCAGTTCTTC. This codes for CASSFGGNEQFF.

This chain connects TRBV28 to TRBJ1-5; D is perhaps TRBD1 (6 bases). V shed 0 bases and J shed 6 bases, with 15 bases lying between them. The CDR3 covers 16 residues. Germline lookup yields CDR1 MDHEN and CDR2 SYDVKM. The CDR3 here is CASSLWTGQGGQPQHF. CDR3 nucleotide sequence: TGTGCCAGCAGTTTATGGACAGGCCAGGGTGGTCAGCCCCAGCATTTT.

This chain joins TRBV13 and TRBJ2-7, with TRBD2 matching over 11 bases. Trimming removed 5 bases from V and 4 bases from J; junction bases left unmatched: 4. The CDR3 sequence is 14 residues long. Germline CDR1 reads PRHDT; CDR2 reads FYEKMQ (reference sequence). In nucleotides, the CDR3 is TGTGCCAGCAGCCTTAGCGGGGGGGCTTACGAGCAGTACTTC. This gives the protein CASSLSGGAYEQYF.

There are a few counts of this clone. The rearrangement links TRBV14 to TRBJ2-5; D is possibly TRBD1 (5 bases). This CDR3 is 13 amino acids long. Deletions cut 1 base from V and 7 bases from J, with 10 bases between. CDR1 is SGHDN and CDR2 is FVKESK in the germline V gene. DNA for the CDR3: TGTGCCAGCAGCCAAGCCGCCGACAGGACCCAGTACTTC. Its protein is CASSQAADRTQYF.

This rearrangement joins TRBV6-6 to TRBJ1-3; unclear D gene. This CDR3 region has 14 residues. V lost 0 bases and J lost 0, with 3 bases in between. Germline lookup yields CDR1 MNHNY and CDR2 SVGAGI (reference sequence). The CDR3 spells CASSYSHSGNTIYF. The CDR3 coding sequence is TGTGCCAGCAGTTACTCCCACTCTGGAAACACCATATATTTT.

The J gene is TRBJ2-5, the V gene TRBV5-1; D is uncertain. Germline V gene data show CDR1 as SGHRS and CDR2 as YFSETQ. Between the trimmed V and J ends, which lost 0 bases and 1 base, there was a span of 4 bases. The CDR3 contains 13 residues. CDR3 sequence: CASSLGLQETQYF. DNA of the CDR3: TGCGCCAGCAGCTTGGGTCTCCAAGAGACCCAGTACTTC. Supplemented by reference TRBV5-1 and TRBJ2-5, the full variable domain reads KAGVTQTPRYLIKTRGQQVTLSCSPISGHRSVSWYQQTPGQGLQFLFEYFSETQRNKGNFPGRFSGRQFSNSRSEMNVSTLELGDSALYLCASSLGLQETQYFGPGTRLLVL.

Remarks on this clone: At one boundary the junction diverges from the germline segment, which might be a read error. The chain combines TRBV19 with TRBJ2-7, with 9 bases aligning to TRBD1. The germline CDR1 and CDR2 sequences are LNHDA and SQIVND (reference sequence). The CDR3 length is 13 residues. CDR3 sequence reads: CASSLDRGDEQYF. CDR3 DNA: TGTGCCAGTAGTCTAGACAGGGGGGACGAGCAGTACTTC.

The chain carries TRBV27 and TRBJ2-1; 8 bases line up with TRBD2. Germline CDR1 MNHEY, CDR2 SMNVEV (reference sequence). The CDR3 sequence is 15 residues long. The V and J ends lost 0 bases and 4 bases, in that order; junction bases with no gene match: 2. The CDR3, as DNA: TGTGCCAGCAGTTTATCTAGCGGGAAGTACAATGAGCAGTTCTTC. Its protein is CASSLSSGKYNEQFF.

The V gene is TRBV29-1, the J gene TRBJ1-2; TRBD1 might be the D (6 bases). V was cut by 4 bases and J by 3 bases, with 9 bases left in between. This CDR3 comprises 12 residues. Germline loops: CDR1 SQVTM, CDR2 ANQGSEA. The CDR3 sequence: CSVGRGYYGYTF. The CDR3, as DNA: TGCAGCGTTGGCAGGGGATACTATGGCTACACCTTC.

The genes are TRBV19 and TRBJ2-2; D ambiguous. This CDR3 has 15 residues. Per germline, CDR1 LNHDA and CDR2 SQIVND (reference sequence). Trimming took off 0 bases at V and 8 bases at J, with 13 bases between the two ends. In DNA, the CDR3 is TGTGCCAGTAGTATAGATCGATCAGGCATAGGGGAGCTGTTTTTT. Translation gives CASSIDRSGIGELFF.

CDR3 in DNA: TGTGCCAGCAGCGTTAGCAGAAACAATGAGCAGTTCTTC. This codes for CASSVSRNNEQFF. The chain carries TRBV9 and TRBJ2-1; no firm D call. Trimming removed 2 bases from V and 5 bases from J, with 8 bases in between. The CDR3 consists of 13 residues. Germline V CDR1 and CDR2: SGDLS, YYNGEE.

The chain links TRBV7-9 to TRBJ2-2; TRBD1 matches at 10 bases. Germline lookup yields CDR1 SEHNR and CDR2 FQNEAQ (reference sequence). The CDR3 extends over 15 amino acids. V was clipped by 5 bases and J by 4 bases; unmatched bases: 4. The CDR3 DNA follows: TGTGCCAGCAGCATAGGACAGGGGGGCACCGGGGAGCTGTTTTTT. Translation: CASSIGQGGTGELFF.

This rearrangement joins TRBV18 to TRBJ1-1; D call uncertain. The CDR3 runs 13 residues. V was shortened by 2 bases and J by 4 bases, with 8 bases between the two germline ends. Germline CDR1 is KGHSH and CDR2 is LQKENI. Here the CDR3 reads CASSPSAGTEAFF. CDR3 in DNA: TGTGCCAGCTCACCATCCGCGGGCACTGAAGCTTTCTTT.

For this clone: Germline is not matched at one junction end, which may reflect a read error. Here the CDR3 reads CPSSSGQGMNTEAFF. The CDR3 DNA sequence: TGTCCCAGCAGCTCGGGACAGGGGATGAACACTGAAGCTTTCTTT. The chain carries TRBV7-9 and TRBJ1-1; the match to TRBD1 covers 10 bases. The CDR3 runs to 15 residues. Looked up from germline, CDR1 is SEHNR and CDR2 is FQNEAQ (reference sequence). The full variable domain, its missing parts supplied by reference TRBV7-9 and TRBJ1-1, is DTGVSQNPRHKITKRGQNVTFRCDPISEHNRLYWYRQTLGQGPEFLTYFQNEAQLEKSRLLSDRFSAERPKGSFSTLEIQRTEQGDSAMYLCPSSSGQGMNTEAFFGQGTRLTVV.

The V call is TRBV9, the J call TRBJ1-6, with D tentatively TRBD1 (6 bases). From germline, CDR1 is SGDLS and CDR2 YYNGEE. CDR3 length equals 15 residues. Between the trimmed V and J ends, which lost 4 bases and 7 bases, there was a span of 15 bases. The CDR3, as DNA: TGTGCCAGCAGCTTCCGGACAGACTTAAATTCACCCCTCCACTTT. This translates into CASSFRTDLNSPLHF.

Concerning this clone: At the DNA level, this CDR3 is encoded by other sequences in the same sample as well. The gene calls are TRBV6-1 and TRBJ2-1; 9 positions agree with TRBD2. Germline loops: CDR1 MNHNS, CDR2 SASEGT. V shed 4 bases and J 4 bases; nucleotides not matched to a gene: 11. The CDR3 spans 17 residues. The CDR3 region is CASSGTGTSGRYNEQFF. The CDR3 DNA reads TGTGCCAGCAGTGGCACCGGGACCAGCGGGAGGTACAATGAGCAGTTCTTC.

The chain is built from TRBV6-5 and TRBJ1-2, with a weak D call TRBD1 (5 bases). Trimming pared 4 bases from V and 8 bases from J, leaving 11 bases between. The CDR3 covers 12 residues. Germline V gene data show CDR1 as MNHEY and CDR2 as SVGAGI. The DNA for the CDR3 is TGTGCCAGCAGTTCCCCCGGGGGAGGCTACACCTTC. It codes for CASSSPGGGYTF.

This CDR3 reads CASSERRQPYEQYF. The CDR3 bases are TGCGCCAGCAGTGAGAGGAGACAGCCCTACGAGCAGTACTTC. V and J are TRBV10-1 and TRBJ2-7; maybe TRBD1 (5 bases). Germline V gene sequence: CDR1 WNHNN, CDR2 SYGVQD (reference sequence). This CDR3 comprises 14 residues. Trimming took 2 bases from V and 2 from J, leaving 10 bases between them.